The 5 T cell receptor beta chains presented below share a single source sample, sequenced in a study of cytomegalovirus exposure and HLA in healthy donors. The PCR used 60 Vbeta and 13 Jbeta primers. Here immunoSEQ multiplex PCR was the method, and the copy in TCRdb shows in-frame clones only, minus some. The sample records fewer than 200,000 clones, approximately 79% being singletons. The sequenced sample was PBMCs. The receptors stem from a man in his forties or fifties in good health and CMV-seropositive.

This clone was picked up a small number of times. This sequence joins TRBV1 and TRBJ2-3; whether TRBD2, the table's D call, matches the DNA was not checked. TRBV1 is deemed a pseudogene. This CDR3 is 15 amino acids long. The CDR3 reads CTSSHSGRRTDTQYF. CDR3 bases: TGCACCAGCAGCCATAGCGGGAGGCGGACAGATACGCAGTATTTT.

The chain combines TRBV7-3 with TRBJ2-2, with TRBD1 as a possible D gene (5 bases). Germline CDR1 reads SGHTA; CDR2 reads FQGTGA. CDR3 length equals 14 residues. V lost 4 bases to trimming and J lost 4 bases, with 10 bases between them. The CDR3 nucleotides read TGTGCCAGCAGCTATCTCCAGGGCACCGGGGAGCTGTTTTTT. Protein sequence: CASSYLQGTGELFF.

The CDR3 is CASGSNQPPGSYNEQFF. CDR3 bases: TGTGCTAGTGGTTCCAATCAACCCCCGGGGAGCTACAATGAGCAGTTCTTC. This chain uses TRBV12-5 with TRBJ2-1; perhaps TRBD2 as D (5 bases). The CDR3 is 17 amino acids. With 4 bases removed from V and 3 bases from J, the gap between germline ends came to 19 bases. The V gene's germline CDR1 is LGHNT and CDR2 FRNRAP.

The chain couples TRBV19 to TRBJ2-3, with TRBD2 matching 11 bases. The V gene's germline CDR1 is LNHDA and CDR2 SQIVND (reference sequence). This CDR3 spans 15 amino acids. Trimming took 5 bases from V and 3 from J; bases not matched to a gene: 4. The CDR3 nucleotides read TGTGCCAGTAGTTCGCGACTAGCGGGGACAGATACGCAGTATTTT. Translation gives CASSSRLAGTDTQYF.

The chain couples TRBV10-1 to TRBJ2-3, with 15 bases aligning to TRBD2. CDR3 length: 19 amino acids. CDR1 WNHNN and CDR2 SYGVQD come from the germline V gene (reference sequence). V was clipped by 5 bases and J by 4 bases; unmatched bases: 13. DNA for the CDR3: TGCGCCAGCAGTCCCCCGGGACTAGCGGGAGGACGTGGTCCAGATACGCAGTATTTT. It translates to CASSPPGLAGGRGPDTQYF.